This T cell receptor beta chain was recorded in a study of blood T cell repertoires in COVID-19. Trimming at V came to 2 bases and at J to 7 bases, leaving 7 bases not matched to a gene. This CDR3 comprises 14 residues. Per the germline V gene, CDR1 is GTSNPN and CDR2 is SVGIG (reference sequence). Some clones are missing from TCRdb's copy, which holds only in-frame ones; the method was immunoSEQ multiplex PCR. The data hold hundreds of thousands of clones, with around 89% observed a single time. The rearrangement uses TRBV30 and TRBJ1-5; 8 positions match TRBD1. The sample comprised peripheral blood. This receptor was taken from a woman in her twenties or thirties with acute or convalescent COVID-19. The CDR3 loop is CAWSSGQEEQPQHF. DNA of the CDR3: TGTGCCTGGAGTTCGGGACAGGAGGAACAGCCCCAGCATTTT.